This passage covers 2 T cell receptor beta chains from one sample sequenced in a study of blood T cell repertoires in COVID-19. Here immunoSEQ multiplex PCR was the method, and the copy in TCRdb shows in-frame clones only, minus some. The table has over 85,000 clones, around 87% seen once. The sequenced sample consisted of peripheral blood. These receptors all come from a human donor in a cohort sampled during active COVID-19.

This chain uses TRBV29-1 with TRBJ2-5; 8 bases are shared with TRBD2. With V trimmed by 4 bases and J by 1 base, 2 bases remained unmatched. Germline V gene sequence: CDR1 SQVTM, CDR2 ANQGSEA. The CDR3 extends over 13 amino acids. The CDR3 DNA is TGCAGCGTTGGAGGACTAGCCCAAGAGACCCAGTACTTC. Its protein is CSVGGLAQETQYF.

This clone appeared a single time. The chain is built from TRBV9 and TRBJ2-7; possible D gene TRBD1, 6 bases. Germline CDR1 is SGDLS and CDR2 is YYNGEE. Trimming shortened V by 8 bases and J by 2 bases, and 11 bases separated the two germline ends. There are 12 residues in the CDR3. The CDR3 protein is CARQGQTYEQYF. The CDR3 DNA follows: TGTGCCAGGCAGGGGCAAACCTACGAGCAGTACTTC.